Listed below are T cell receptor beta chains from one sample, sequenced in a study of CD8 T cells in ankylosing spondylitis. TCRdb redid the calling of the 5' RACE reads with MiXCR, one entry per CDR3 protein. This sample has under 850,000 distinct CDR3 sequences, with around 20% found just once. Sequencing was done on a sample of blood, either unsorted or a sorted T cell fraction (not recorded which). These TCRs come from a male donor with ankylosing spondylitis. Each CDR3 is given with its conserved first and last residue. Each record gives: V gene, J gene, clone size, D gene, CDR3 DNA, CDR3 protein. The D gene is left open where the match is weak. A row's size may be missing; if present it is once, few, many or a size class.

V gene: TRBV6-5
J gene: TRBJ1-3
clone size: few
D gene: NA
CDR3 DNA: TGTGCCAGCAGTTACTCCGGGCTTAGCGGCAGCTCTGGAAACACCATATATTTT
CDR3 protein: CASSYSGLSGSSGNTIYF

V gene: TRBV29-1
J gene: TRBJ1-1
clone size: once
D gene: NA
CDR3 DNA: TGCAGCGTTGAAGGTACAGGGCAGGTTGGCACTGAAGCTTTCTTT
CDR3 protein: CSVEGTGQVGTEAFF

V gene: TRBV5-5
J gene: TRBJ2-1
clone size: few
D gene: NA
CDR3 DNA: TGTGCCAGCAGCTTCCAAGGGAGTAGGAATGAGCAGTTCTTC
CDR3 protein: CASSFQGSRNEQFF

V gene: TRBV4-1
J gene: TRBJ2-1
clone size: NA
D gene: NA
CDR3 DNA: TGCGCCAGCAGCCAAGCCGACCTGATAGCGACCGCCTACAATGAGCAGTTCTTC
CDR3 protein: CASSQADLIATAYNEQFF

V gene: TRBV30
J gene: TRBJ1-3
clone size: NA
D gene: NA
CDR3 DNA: TGTGCCTGGAGTGTTTATTGGAGCTCTGGAAACACCATATATTTT
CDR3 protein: CAWSVYWSSGNTIYF

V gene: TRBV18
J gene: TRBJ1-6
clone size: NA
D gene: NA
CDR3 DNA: TGTGCCAGCTCACCACAGTCAATGGAGGGCGGCTCACCCCTCCACTTT
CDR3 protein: CASSPQSMEGGSPLHF

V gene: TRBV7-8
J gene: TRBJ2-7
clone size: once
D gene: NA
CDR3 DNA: TGTGCCAGCAGCGCCAGGACCTACGAGCAGTACTTC
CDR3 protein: CASSARTYEQYF

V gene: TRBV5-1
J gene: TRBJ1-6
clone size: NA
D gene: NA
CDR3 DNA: TGCGCCAGCCTATCGGAACCTAATTCACCCCTCCACTTT
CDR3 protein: CASLSEPNSPLHF

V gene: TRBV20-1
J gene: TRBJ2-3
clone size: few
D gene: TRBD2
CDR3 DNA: TGCAGTGCTAGTAAGGTGGCGGGAGGAACGGATACGCAGTATTTT
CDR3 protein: CSASKVAGGTDTQYF

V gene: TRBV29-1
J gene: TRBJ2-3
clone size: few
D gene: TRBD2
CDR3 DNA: TGCAGCGTCCCCGGGACTAGCGGGAGGGTCACAGATACGCAGTATTTT
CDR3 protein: CSVPGTSGRVTDTQYF

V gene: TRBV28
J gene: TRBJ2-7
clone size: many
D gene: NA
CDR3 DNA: TGTGCCAGCAGACCGCACGGGTCCTCCTACGAGCAGTACTTC
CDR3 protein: CASRPHGSSYEQYF

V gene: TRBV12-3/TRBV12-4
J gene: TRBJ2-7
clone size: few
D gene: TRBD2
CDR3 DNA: TGTGCCAGCAGTTTTGGTAGCGGGAGCAGCCCCTACGAGCAGTACTTC
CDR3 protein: CASSFGSGSSPYEQYF

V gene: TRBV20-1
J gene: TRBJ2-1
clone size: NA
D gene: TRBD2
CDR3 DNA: TGCAGTGCTAGGACTAGCGGGAGAGGTCATGAGCAGTTCTTC
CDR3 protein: CSARTSGRGHEQFF

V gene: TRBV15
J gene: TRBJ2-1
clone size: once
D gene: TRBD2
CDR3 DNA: TGTGCCACCAGCAGATTGGGGGGTCGAGGAGCGGGAATGCGGAATGAGCAGTTCTTC
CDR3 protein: CATSRLGGRGAGMRNEQFF

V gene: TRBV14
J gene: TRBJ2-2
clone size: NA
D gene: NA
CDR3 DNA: TGTGCCAGCAGCCAGGTCGTCGGGGGCTGGATGAACACCGGGGAGCTGTTTTTT
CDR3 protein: CASSQVVGGWMNTGELFF

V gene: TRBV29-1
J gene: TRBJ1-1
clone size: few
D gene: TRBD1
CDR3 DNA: TGCAGCGTTTACGACAGGGGGGGCACTGAAGCTTTCTTT
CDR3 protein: CSVYDRGGTEAFF

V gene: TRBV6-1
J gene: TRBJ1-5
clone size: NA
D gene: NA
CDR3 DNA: TGTGCCAGCAGTGAATACAGGGTGGCCCAGCCCCAGCATTTT
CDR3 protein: CASSEYRVAQPQHF

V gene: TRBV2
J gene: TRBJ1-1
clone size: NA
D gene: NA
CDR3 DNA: TGTGCCAGCAGCCAGGGGAGGAAGAACACTGAAGCTTTCTTT
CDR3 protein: CASSQGRKNTEAFF

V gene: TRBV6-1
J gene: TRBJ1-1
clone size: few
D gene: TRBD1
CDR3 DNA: TGTGCCAGCACTCAGGGGGGACCCACTGAAGCTTTCTTT
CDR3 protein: CASTQGGPTEAFF

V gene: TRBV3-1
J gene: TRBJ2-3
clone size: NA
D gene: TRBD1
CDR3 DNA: TGTGCCAGCAGCCAAGAGGACAGGTCAACGCAGTATTTT
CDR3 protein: CASSQEDRSTQYF

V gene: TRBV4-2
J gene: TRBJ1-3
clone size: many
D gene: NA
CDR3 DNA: TGTGCCAGCAGCCAAGATGTAAGGGGGTCGGGAAACACCATATATTTT
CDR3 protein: CASSQDVRGSGNTIYF

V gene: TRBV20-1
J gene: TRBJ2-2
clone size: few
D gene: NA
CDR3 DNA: TGCAGTGCTAGAGATCTTAGGATCGGGGAGCTGTTTTTT
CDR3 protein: CSARDLRIGELFF

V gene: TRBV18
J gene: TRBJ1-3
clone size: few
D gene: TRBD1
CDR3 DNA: TGTGCCAGCTCATTCGGGACAGGGGATTCCGGAAACACCATATATTTT
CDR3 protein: CASSFGTGDSGNTIYF

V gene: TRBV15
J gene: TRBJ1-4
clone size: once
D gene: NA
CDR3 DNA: TGTGCCACCAGCAGAGACCCCACGGGGGAAAAACTGTTTTTT
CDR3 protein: CATSRDPTGEKLFF

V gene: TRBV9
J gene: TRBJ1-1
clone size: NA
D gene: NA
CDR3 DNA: TGTGCCAGCAGCGTAGTCGAAGGGGTGAACACTGAAGCTTTCTTT
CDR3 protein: CASSVVEGVNTEAFF

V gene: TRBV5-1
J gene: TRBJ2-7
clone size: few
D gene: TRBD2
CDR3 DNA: TGCGCCAGCAGCTGGACTAGCGGGGTCTCCTACGAGCAGTACTTC
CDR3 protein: CASSWTSGVSYEQYF

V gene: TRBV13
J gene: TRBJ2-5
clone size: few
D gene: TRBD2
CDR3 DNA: TGTGCCAGCAGCTACCTAGCGGGAGGGTTTGTAGAGACCCAGTACTTC
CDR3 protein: CASSYLAGGFVETQYF

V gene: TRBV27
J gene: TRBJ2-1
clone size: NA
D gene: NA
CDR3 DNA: TGTGCCAGCAGCCCCATTCCGCTCTACAATGAGCAGTTCTTC
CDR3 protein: CASSPIPLYNEQFF

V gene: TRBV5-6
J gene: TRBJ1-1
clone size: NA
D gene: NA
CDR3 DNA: TGTGCCAGCAGCGGGGGGCCCACTTTTGAAGCTTTCTTT
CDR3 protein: CASSGGPTFEAFF

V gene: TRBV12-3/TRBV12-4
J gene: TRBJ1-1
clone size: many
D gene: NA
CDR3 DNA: TGTGCCAGCAGCTTCGGGGGGACAGAAGCTTTCTTT
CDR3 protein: CASSFGGTEAFF

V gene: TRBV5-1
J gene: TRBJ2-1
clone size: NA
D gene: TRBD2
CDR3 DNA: TGCGCCAGCAGCTTGGCCGCGGGGGGGCATTACAATGAGCAGTTCTTC
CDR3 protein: CASSLAAGGHYNEQFF

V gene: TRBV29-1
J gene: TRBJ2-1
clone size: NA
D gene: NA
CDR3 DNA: TGCAGCGTCCCGGGATTGTACAATGAGCAGTTCTTC
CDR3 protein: CSVPGLYNEQFF

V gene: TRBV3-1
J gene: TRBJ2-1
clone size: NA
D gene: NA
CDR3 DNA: TGTGCCAGCAGTATTAGGGGACTCAGCTCCTACAATGAGCAGTTCTTC
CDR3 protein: CASSIRGLSSYNEQFF

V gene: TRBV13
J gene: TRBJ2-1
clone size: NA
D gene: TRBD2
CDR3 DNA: TGTGCCAGCAGCTTAGGACTAGCGGGTGCCGTAGGGAATGAGCAGTTCTTC
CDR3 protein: CASSLGLAGAVGNEQFF

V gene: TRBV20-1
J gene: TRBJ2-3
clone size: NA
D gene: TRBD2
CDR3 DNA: TGCAGTCTAGCGGCCAGCACAGATACGCAGTATTTT
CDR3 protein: CSLAASTDTQYF

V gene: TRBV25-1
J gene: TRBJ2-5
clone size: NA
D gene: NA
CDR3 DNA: TGTGCCAGCAGTGGGGATACGTGGAGGAAAGAGACCCAGTACTTC
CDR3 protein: CASSGDTWRKETQYF

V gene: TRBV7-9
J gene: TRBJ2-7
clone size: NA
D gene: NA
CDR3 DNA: TGTGCCAGCAGTTGGTCCCCGGGCCCTCAACCCTACGAGCAGTACTTC
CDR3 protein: CASSWSPGPQPYEQYF

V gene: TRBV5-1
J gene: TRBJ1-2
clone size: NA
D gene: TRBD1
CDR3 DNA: TGCGCCAGCAGCTTGAATGGACGGGACAGCCTTCGGGGAAATTTC
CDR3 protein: CASSLNGRDSLRGNF

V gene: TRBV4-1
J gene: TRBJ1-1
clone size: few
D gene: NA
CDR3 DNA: TGCGCCAGCAGCCAAGGATGGAGACTGAACACTGAAGCTTTCTTT
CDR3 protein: CASSQGWRLNTEAFF

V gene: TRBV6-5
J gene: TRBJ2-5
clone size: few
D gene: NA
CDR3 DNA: TGTGCCAGCAGTTACTCGGTAGGGGAAGAGACCCAGTACTTC
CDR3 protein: CASSYSVGEETQYF

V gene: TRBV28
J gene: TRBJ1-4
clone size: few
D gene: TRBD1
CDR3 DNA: TGTGCCAGCAGGGACAGGGGGGAAAAACTGTTTTTT
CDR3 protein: CASRDRGEKLFF

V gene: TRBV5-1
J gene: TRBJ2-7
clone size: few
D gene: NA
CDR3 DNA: TGCGCCAGCAGCTTGTACGGGACGGACTACGAGCAGTACTTC
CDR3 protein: CASSLYGTDYEQYF

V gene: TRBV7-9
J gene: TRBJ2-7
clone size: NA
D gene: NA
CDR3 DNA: TGTGCCAGCAGTCATGAAGCTAGCCCTAGGGTACACGAGCAGTACTTC
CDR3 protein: CASSHEASPRVHEQYF

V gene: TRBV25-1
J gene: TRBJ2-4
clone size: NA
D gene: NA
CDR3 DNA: TGTGCCAGCAGCGGGAATCTCGGAAACATTCAGTACTTC
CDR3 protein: CASSGNLGNIQYF

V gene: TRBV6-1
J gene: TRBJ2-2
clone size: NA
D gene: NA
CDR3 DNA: TGTGCCAGCAGTCATGGACGTCAGGGGACCGGGGAGCTGTTTTTT
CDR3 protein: CASSHGRQGTGELFF

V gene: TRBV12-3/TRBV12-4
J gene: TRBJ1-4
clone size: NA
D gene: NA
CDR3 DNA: TGTGCCAGCAGTTTAGCTCTGGGGGGGGATGCAACTAATGAAAAACTGTTTTTT
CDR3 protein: CASSLALGGDATNEKLFF

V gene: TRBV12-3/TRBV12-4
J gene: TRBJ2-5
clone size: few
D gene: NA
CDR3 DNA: TGTGCCAGCAGTCCCCCCGGAAGCAATCGGGAGACCCAGTACTTC
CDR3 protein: CASSPPGSNRETQYF

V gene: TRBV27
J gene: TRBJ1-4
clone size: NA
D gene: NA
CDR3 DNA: TGTGCCAGCAGTTTATCCATCAGGGGTAGTGAAAAACTGTTTTTT
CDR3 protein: CASSLSIRGSEKLFF

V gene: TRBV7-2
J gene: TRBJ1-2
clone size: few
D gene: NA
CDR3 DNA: TGTGCCAGCAGCTTCATGGAGGTCTATGGCTACACCTTC
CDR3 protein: CASSFMEVYGYTF

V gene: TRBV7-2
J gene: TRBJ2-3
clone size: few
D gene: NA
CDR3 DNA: TGTGCCAGCAGCTTAGTAATGCAAGATACGCAGTATTTT
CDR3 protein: CASSLVMQDTQYF

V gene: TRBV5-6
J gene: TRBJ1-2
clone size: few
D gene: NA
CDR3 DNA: TGTGCCAGCAGCTTGTCGTACGCTAACTATGGCTACACCTTC
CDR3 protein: CASSLSYANYGYTF

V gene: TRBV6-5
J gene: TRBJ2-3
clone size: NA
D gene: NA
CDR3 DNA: TGTGCCAGCAGTTACTCACCCGGGAGAGATACGCAGTATTTT
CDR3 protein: CASSYSPGRDTQYF

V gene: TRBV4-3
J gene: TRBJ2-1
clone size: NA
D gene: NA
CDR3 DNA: TGCGCCAGCAGCCAAGATTCTACGGGACTTCGGCGCAATGAGCAGTTCTTC
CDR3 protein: CASSQDSTGLRRNEQFF